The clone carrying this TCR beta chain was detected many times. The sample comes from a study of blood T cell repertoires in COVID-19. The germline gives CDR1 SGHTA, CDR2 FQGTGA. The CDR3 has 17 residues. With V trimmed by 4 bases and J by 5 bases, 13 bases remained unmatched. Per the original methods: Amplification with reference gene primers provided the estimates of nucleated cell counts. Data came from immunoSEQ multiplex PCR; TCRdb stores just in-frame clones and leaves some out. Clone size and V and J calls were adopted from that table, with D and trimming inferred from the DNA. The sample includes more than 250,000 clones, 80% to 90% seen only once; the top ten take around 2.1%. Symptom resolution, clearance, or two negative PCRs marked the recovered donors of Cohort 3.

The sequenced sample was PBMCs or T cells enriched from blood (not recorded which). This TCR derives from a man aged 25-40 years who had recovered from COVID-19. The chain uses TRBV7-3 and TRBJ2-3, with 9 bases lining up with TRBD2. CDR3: CASSSPASRGGLDTQYF. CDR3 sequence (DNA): TGTGCCAGCAGCTCCCCCGCGTCGCGGGGGGGTCTAGATACGCAGTATTTT.